This entry concerns a single T cell receptor beta chain. The entry originates in a study of blood T cells in healthy people across ages. Primers used in a second PCR of roughly 7 to 11 cycles were a sample-barcoded 5' primer and a J-beta primer mix. A template-switch adaptor that had 12 random nucleotides put a tag on each cDNA molecule. A single record per CDR3 protein comes from TCRdb applying MiXCR to the 5' RACE reads. This table has a few hundred thousand distinct CDR3 sequences, 25% to 30% appearing once. Sequencing was performed on blood. The clonotype was recovered from a woman in her 70s in good health.

The CDR3 DNA follows: TGCGCCAGCAGTAGGGAAAGCTCTGGAAACACCATATATTTT. Translating gives CASSRESSGNTIYF. The V and J genes are TRBV5-1 and TRBJ1-3; D is uncertain. The CDR3 length is 14 residues. V was clipped by 5 bases and J by 0 bases, with 9 bases between them. CDR1 is SGHRS, CDR2 YFSETQ, per germline.